This T cell receptor (beta chain) was recorded in a study of T cells in Graves' hyperthyroidism and ophthalmopathy. In this sample, this clonotype turned up a few times. Antigen unknown. The CDR3 runs to 17 residues. V dropped 0 bases and J dropped 0 bases, with 13 bases sitting between them. Germline CDR1 KGHSH, CDR2 LQKENI. General observations from the study: Most thyroid-expanded clonotypes above 0.001 were also found in blood. Stable hyperthyroidism and ophthalmopathy were separated using 13 V-J signatures. Ophthalmopathy was predicted by the model a median of 6.5 months ahead of onset.

TCR beta CDR3 regions were amplified from RNA transcripts. TCR CDR3 regions were first amplified by RT-PCR with HTBI primers. Using its own MiXCR run on the multiplex PCR reads, TCRdb lists one record per CDR3 protein. The data show about 350,000 distinct CDR3 sequences, with approximately 14% seen just once and 15% to 20% held by the top ten. Exclusion of a patient resulted from uncontrolled infection, other autoimmune disease, pregnancy or lactation. The material sequenced was blood. This sequence joins TRBV18 and TRBJ2-3, with D unclear. This clonotype was obtained from a woman aged 60-75 years with Graves' ophthalmopathy. CDR3 sequence: CASSPPMAGPSTDTQYF. The CDR3 DNA reads TGTGCCAGCTCACCACCGATGGCAGGACCTAGCACAGATACGCAGTATTTT.